A selection of T cell receptor beta chains follows, all from one sample in a study of blood T cell repertoires in COVID-19. Sequencing was performed with immunoSEQ multiplex PCR; in TCRdb, only in-frame clones are kept and a portion is missing. This sample carries around 400,000 clones, 88% of them seen once, and the ten largest clones take approximately 1.5%. The sample consisted of PBMCs or T cells enriched from blood (not recorded which). Receptor source: a young woman who had been exposed to COVID-19. CDR3s include the opening cysteine and the closing phenylalanine or tryptophan. The D gene is left open where the match is weak. Rows give clone size only sometimes, using once, few, many, or a class for an expanded clone.

j_call,clone_size,d_call,v_call,cdr3_aa,cdr3_nt
TRBJ1-1,-,TRBD1,TRBV12-3/TRBV12-4,CASSPGTGPEAFF,TGTGCCAGCAGTCCCGGGACAGGACCTGAAGCTTTCTTT
TRBJ2-3,-,TRBD1,TRBV19,CASSNRQGRDTQYF,TGTGCCAGTAGTAATCGACAGGGAAGAGATACGCAGTATTTT
TRBJ2-7,-,TRBD2,TRBV19,CASSTTSGGGPKQYF,TGTGCCAGTAGTACCACTAGCGGCGGCGGACCGAAGCAGTACTTC
TRBJ1-1,-,-,TRBV7-2,CASFEGGVRTEAFF,TGTGCCAGCTTCGAAGGGGGGGTTCGCACTGAAGCTTTCTTT
TRBJ1-5,-,-,TRBV19,CASSMNGGNQPQHF,TGTGCCAGTAGTATGAACGGAGGCAATCAGCCCCAGCATTTT
TRBJ1-1,-,-,TRBV28,CASSLTGEAFF,TGTGCCAGCAGTTTGACTGGGGAAGCTTTCTTT
TRBJ2-7,-,TRBD1,TRBV5-1,CASRLGTGASYEQYF,TGCGCCAGCAGACTAGGGACAGGGGCCTCCTACGAGCAGTACTTC
TRBJ2-5,-,-,TRBV12-5,CASGNGTWQETQYF,TGTGCTAGTGGGAACGGGACTTGGCAAGAGACCCAGTACTTC
TRBJ1-5,-,-,TRBV7-2,CASSSRGEGPQHF,TGTGCCAGCAGCTCGCGGGGTGAAGGGCCCCAGCATTTT
TRBJ2-5,-,TRBD1,TRBV4-1,CASRSGTEDQETQYF,TGCGCCAGCAGGTCCGGGACAGAAGACCAAGAGACCCAGTACTTC
TRBJ2-7,-,-,TRBV28,CASSFLNRDTYEQYF,TGTGCCAGCAGTTTTCTTAACAGGGACACCTACGAGCAGTACTTC
TRBJ1-2,-,TRBD1,TRBV5-4,CASGVLRDRGFGYTF,TGTGCCAGCGGGGTACTCCGGGACAGGGGGTTCGGCTACACCTTC
TRBJ2-7,-,TRBD2,TRBV28,CASRTSSGRLYEQYF,TGTGCCAGCCGAACATCTAGCGGGAGGCTCTACGAGCAGTACTTC
TRBJ1-3,-,-,TRBV7-9,CASSLEGSSGNTIYF,TGTGCCAGCAGCTTAGAAGGGAGCTCTGGAAACACCATATATTTT
TRBJ2-3,-,-,TRBV19,CASSMWRLDTDTQYF,TGTGCCAGTAGTATGTGGAGACTAGACACAGATACGCAGTATTTT
TRBJ2-2,few,-,TRBV7-2,CASSFQGLVDTGELFF,TGTGCCAGCAGCTTTCAGGGGCTGGTGGACACCGGGGAGCTGTTTTTT
TRBJ1-2,-,-,TRBV2,CASSLTVNYGYTF,TGTGCCAGCAGTCTGACTGTTAACTATGGCTACACCTTC
TRBJ2-5,-,TRBD1,TRBV27,CASSYGTGAPPETQYF,TGTGCCAGCAGTTATGGGACAGGGGCCCCCCCAGAGACCCAGTACTTC
TRBJ2-3,-,-,TRBV13,CASSPPGGSTDTQYF,TGTGCCAGCAGCCCTCCGGGGGGCAGCACAGATACGCAGTATTTT
TRBJ1-1,-,TRBD1,TRBV6-6,CASSADRGTEAFF,TGTGCCAGCAGTGCTGACAGGGGTACTGAAGCTTTCTTT
TRBJ1-6,-,TRBD1,TRBV9,CASSARTGVNSPLHF,TGTGCCAGCAGCGCCCGGACAGGGGTAAATTCACCCCTCCACTTT
TRBJ2-6,-,TRBD2,TRBV7-2,CASSSGLAGASGANVLTF,TGTGCCAGCAGCTCGGGACTAGCGGGAGCAAGTGGGGCCAACGTCCTGACTTTC
TRBJ1-5,-,-,TRBV19,CASSIAPWGLGNQPQHF,TGTGCCAGTAGTATAGCCCCTTGGGGGCTTGGCAATCAGCCCCAGCATTTT
TRBJ1-6,once,-,TRBV9,CASSAGTTNSPLHF,TGTGCCAGCAGCGCCGGGACAACTAATTCACCCCTCCACTTT
TRBJ1-1,-,TRBD1,TRBV6-5,CASSYLRTGEAFF,TGTGCCAGCAGTTATCTGAGGACAGGTGAAGCTTTCTTT
TRBJ2-7,once,-,TRBV7-2,CASSLAQGPYEQYF,TGTGCCAGCAGCTTAGCCCAGGGGCCCTACGAGCAGTACTTC
TRBJ2-1,once,-,TRBV19,CASSIKGASYNEQFF,TGTGCCAGTAGTATCAAAGGGGCCTCCTACAATGAGCAGTTCTTC
TRBJ1-4,-,-,TRBV28,CASSLWDMASPQKLFF,TGTGCCAGCAGTTTATGGGACATGGCATCCCCCCAAAAACTGTTTTTT
TRBJ2-3,-,TRBD2,TRBV24-1,CATSQTSGSSDTQYF,TGTGCCACCAGCCAGACTAGCGGGAGTTCAGATACGCAGTATTTT
TRBJ2-1,-,TRBD2,TRBV2,CASSLGLAGGGTLSYNEQFF,TGTGCCAGCAGTTTAGGACTAGCGGGAGGGGGGACCCTCTCCTACAATGAGCAGTTCTTC
TRBJ2-1,-,-,TRBV27,CASSFARYYNEQFF,TGTGCCAGCAGTTTTGCCAGGTATTACAATGAGCAGTTCTTC
TRBJ2-3,-,-,TRBV7-2,CASSLTGDTQYF,TGTGCCAGCAGCCTAACGGGAGATACGCAGTATTTT
TRBJ1-1,-,-,TRBV18,CASSPLDPNTEAFF,TGTGCCAGCTCACCGCTAGACCCGAACACTGAAGCTTTCTTT
TRBJ1-6,-,TRBD1,TRBV2,CASRLRDSFNSPLHF,TGTGCCAGCAGACTCCGGGACAGCTTTAATTCACCCCTCCACTTT
TRBJ2-7,-,TRBD1,TRBV5-1,CASSLAGGQGAEQYF,TGCGCCAGCAGCTTGGCCGGGGGACAGGGCGCCGAGCAGTACTTC
TRBJ1-2,-,-,TRBV29-1,CSVNRVEANYGYTF,TGCAGCGTAAACAGGGTCGAAGCTAACTATGGCTACACCTTC
TRBJ1-1,-,-,TRBV5-1,CASRRLQQNTEAFF,TGCGCCAGCAGGAGGCTTCAGCAGAACACTGAAGCTTTCTTT
TRBJ2-3,-,-,TRBV27,CASSEDRPGVSTDTQYF,TGTGCCAGCAGTGAGGACAGACCAGGGGTCAGCACAGATACGCAGTATTTT
TRBJ2-7,once,TRBD2,TRBV3-1/TRBV3-2,CASSATSGAGQYF,TGTGCCAGCAGCGCGACTAGCGGAGCAGGTCAGTACTTC
TRBJ2-7,-,TRBD2,TRBV4-2,CASSQALSGSSSYEQYF,TGTGCCAGCAGCCAAGCCCTTAGCGGGAGTTCCTCCTACGAGCAGTACTTC
TRBJ2-1,-,-,TRBV6-6,CASSRRNEQFF,TGTGCCAGCAGCCGGAGGAATGAGCAGTTCTTC
TRBJ2-7,-,-,TRBV7-9,CASSKTDSPSYEQYF,TGTGCCAGCTCCAAAACTGACTCCCCATCCTACGAGCAGTACTTC
TRBJ2-2,-,TRBD2,TRBV5-4,CASSQPSGGGTGELFF,TGTGCCAGCAGCCAACCCAGCGGGGGGGGCACCGGGGAGCTGTTTTTT
TRBJ1-4,many,-,TRBV29-1,CSALVTREKLFF,TGCAGCGCTCTAGTTACGCGTGAAAAACTGTTTTTT
TRBJ1-2,-,-,TRBV5-1,CASSLSSYGYTF,TGCGCCAGCAGCTTGTCCAGCTATGGCTACACCTTC
TRBJ2-1,-,TRBD2,TRBV18,CASSLRGGYNEQFF,TGTGCCAGCTCACTCCGGGGGGGGTACAATGAGCAGTTCTTC
TRBJ2-2,-,-,TRBV10-2,CASSSYRDANTGELFF,TGCGCCAGCAGTAGTTACAGGGATGCGAACACCGGGGAGCTGTTTTTT
TRBJ1-6,-,-,TRBV2,CASSGGGFNSPLHF,TGTGCCAGCAGTGGGGGGGGATTTAATTCACCCCTCCACTTT
TRBJ1-5,-,-,TRBV29-1,CSVEGRESEPQHF,TGCAGCGTGGAAGGACGGGAATCTGAGCCCCAGCATTTT
TRBJ2-5,-,-,TRBV14,CASSQGGGGRRQETQYF,TGTGCCAGCAGCCAAGGTGGAGGGGGCAGGAGGCAAGAGACCCAGTACTTC
TRBJ2-1,-,TRBD1,TRBV7-8,CASSWTGGNYNEQFF,TGTGCCAGCAGCTGGACAGGGGGCAACTACAATGAGCAGTTCTTC
TRBJ1-2,-,-,TRBV19,CASTFKSTGTYGYTF,TGTGCCAGTACTTTTAAGAGCACAGGAACCTATGGCTACACCTTC
TRBJ1-5,-,-,TRBV10-3,CAISEQNNQPQHF,TGTGCCATCAGTGAACAGAACAATCAGCCCCAGCATTTT
TRBJ1-5,-,-,TRBV19,CASSIQGPSNQPQHF,TGTGCCAGTAGTATCCAGGGTCCGAGCAATCAGCCCCAGCATTTT
TRBJ1-1,-,TRBD1,TRBV4-1,CASSLDRVGAEAFF,TGCGCCAGCAGCTTGGACAGGGTAGGGGCTGAAGCTTTCTTT
TRBJ2-7,-,TRBD2,TRBV28,CASTISGRAKSAETYEQYF,TGTGCCAGCACCATTAGCGGGAGGGCCAAATCGGCCGAGACCTACGAGCAGTACTTC
TRBJ2-5,-,-,TRBV21-1,CASSKMGRLARRKETQYF,TGTGCCAGCAGTAAAATGGGGCGACTAGCAAGGAGAAAAGAGACCCAGTACTTC